The text below deals with one T cell receptor (beta chain). Its antigen target is currently unknown. Base quality data are lacking; no much larger clone is found one base away. This specimen comes from a study of cytomegalovirus exposure and HLA in healthy donors listed by TCRdb under 2017. The study in broad terms: According to a later analysis, one platform produced both the 110 or so validation repertoires and the 730 or so repertoires of the first cohort. The study aimed to test whether cataloging public T cell receptors could reveal signatures of past pathogen exposure. A separate validation cohort of some 130 different subjects was used in addition to the 666-subject first cohort. The study combined high-throughput TCR immunosequencing, statistical association of individual TCRs with disease status, and machine learning to predict cytomegalovirus infection status.

Separate from the approximately 670-subject first cohort, the validation cohort of more than 90 subjects was the group to which the donors belonged. The library relied on the immunoSEQ multiplex PCR assay. From the authors' description of their analysis: A statistical classification framework was built to diagnose cytomegalovirus status from the catalog of TCR beta chain sequences. In TCRdb, the immuneACCESS table is reduced to in-frame sequences with V and J assigned. These tables do not hold every clone; where another copy was compared, an unresolved V gene accounts for under half, and the others remain unexplained. The V and J calls and clone size were taken over from that table, and D and trimming were inferred from the DNA. Across this sample there are about 200,000 clones, with more than 75% seen only once. 1.5% to 2.5% of the sample lies in the top ten. The paper's findings and limits, for the study overall: In the study, about 150 TCR beta chains were listed as associated with cytomegalovirus. In a later analysis, TCRs clustered in the first cohort were found to also tend to co-occur in the 120 or so validation repertoires, with about 93% of cluster scores above 0. All 120 or so repertoires were used to score co-occurrence in the validation cohort in a later analysis, because that analysis had no HLA typing for the cohort. The classifier was reported to diagnose cytomegalovirus status with high specificity and sensitivity in both the original cohort and the validation cohort. In vitro tests confirmed that three of the cytomegalovirus-associated TCR beta chains recognize cytomegalovirus antigens. According to the authors, the approach could potentially be generalized to other disease states and immunological phenotypes. While some public TCRs were present in many individuals, most TCR sequences turned up only very rarely across donors.

V is shortened by 5 bases, J by 3 bases, and the region joining them spans 8 bases. The germline V gene yields MNHEY for CDR1 and SVGAGI for CDR2. The CDR3, from cysteine to phenylalanine, totals 12 residues. Kept here is only the CDR3 DNA, which spans 36 bases and is read in frame from base 1. Rearrangement joined TRBV6-5 to TRBJ2-7; TRBD2 could be the D gene, as 6 bases match. This clonotype was sampled from a woman between 18 and 30 years old in good health and CMV-seropositive. The sequencing input was PBMCs. The CDR3 has the sequence CASSRDFYEQYF. The DNA sequence reads TGTGCCAGCAGTCGGGACTTCTACGAGCAGTACTTC.